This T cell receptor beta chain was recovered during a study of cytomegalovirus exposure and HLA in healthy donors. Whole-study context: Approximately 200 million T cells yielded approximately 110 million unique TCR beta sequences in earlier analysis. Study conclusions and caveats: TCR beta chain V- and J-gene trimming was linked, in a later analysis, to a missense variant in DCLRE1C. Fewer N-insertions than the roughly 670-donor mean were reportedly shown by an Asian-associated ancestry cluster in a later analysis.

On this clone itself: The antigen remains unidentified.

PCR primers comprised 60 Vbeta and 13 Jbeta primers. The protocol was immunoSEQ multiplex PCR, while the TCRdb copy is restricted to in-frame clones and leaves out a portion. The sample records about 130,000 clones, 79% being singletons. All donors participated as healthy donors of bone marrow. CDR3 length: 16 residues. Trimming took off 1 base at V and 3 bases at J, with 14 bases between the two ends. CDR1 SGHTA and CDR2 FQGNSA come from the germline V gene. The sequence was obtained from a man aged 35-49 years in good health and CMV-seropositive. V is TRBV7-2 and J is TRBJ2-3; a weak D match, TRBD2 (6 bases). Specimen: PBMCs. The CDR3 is CASSLEGRGGTDTQYF. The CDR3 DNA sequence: TGTGCCAGCAGCTTAGAGGGTCGTGGAGGGACAGATACGCAGTATTTT.